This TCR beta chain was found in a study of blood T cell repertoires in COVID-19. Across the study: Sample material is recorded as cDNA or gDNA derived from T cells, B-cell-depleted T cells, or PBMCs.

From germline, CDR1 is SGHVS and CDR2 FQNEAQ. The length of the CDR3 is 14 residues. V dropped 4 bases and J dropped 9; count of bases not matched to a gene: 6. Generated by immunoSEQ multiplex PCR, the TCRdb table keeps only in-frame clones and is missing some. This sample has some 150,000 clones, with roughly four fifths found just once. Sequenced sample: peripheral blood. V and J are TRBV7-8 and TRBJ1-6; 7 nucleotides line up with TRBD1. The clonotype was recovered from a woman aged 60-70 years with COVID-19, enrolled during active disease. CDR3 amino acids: CASSSQGESSPLHF. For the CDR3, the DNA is TGTGCCAGCAGCTCCCAGGGGGAGTCTTCACCCCTCCACTTT. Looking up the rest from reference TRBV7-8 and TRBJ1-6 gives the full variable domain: GAGVSQSPRYKVAKRGQDVALRCDPISGHVSLFWYQQALGQGPEFLTYFQNEAQLDKSGLPSDRFFAERPEGSVSTLKIQRTQQEDSAVYLCASSSQGESSPLHFGNGTRLTVT.